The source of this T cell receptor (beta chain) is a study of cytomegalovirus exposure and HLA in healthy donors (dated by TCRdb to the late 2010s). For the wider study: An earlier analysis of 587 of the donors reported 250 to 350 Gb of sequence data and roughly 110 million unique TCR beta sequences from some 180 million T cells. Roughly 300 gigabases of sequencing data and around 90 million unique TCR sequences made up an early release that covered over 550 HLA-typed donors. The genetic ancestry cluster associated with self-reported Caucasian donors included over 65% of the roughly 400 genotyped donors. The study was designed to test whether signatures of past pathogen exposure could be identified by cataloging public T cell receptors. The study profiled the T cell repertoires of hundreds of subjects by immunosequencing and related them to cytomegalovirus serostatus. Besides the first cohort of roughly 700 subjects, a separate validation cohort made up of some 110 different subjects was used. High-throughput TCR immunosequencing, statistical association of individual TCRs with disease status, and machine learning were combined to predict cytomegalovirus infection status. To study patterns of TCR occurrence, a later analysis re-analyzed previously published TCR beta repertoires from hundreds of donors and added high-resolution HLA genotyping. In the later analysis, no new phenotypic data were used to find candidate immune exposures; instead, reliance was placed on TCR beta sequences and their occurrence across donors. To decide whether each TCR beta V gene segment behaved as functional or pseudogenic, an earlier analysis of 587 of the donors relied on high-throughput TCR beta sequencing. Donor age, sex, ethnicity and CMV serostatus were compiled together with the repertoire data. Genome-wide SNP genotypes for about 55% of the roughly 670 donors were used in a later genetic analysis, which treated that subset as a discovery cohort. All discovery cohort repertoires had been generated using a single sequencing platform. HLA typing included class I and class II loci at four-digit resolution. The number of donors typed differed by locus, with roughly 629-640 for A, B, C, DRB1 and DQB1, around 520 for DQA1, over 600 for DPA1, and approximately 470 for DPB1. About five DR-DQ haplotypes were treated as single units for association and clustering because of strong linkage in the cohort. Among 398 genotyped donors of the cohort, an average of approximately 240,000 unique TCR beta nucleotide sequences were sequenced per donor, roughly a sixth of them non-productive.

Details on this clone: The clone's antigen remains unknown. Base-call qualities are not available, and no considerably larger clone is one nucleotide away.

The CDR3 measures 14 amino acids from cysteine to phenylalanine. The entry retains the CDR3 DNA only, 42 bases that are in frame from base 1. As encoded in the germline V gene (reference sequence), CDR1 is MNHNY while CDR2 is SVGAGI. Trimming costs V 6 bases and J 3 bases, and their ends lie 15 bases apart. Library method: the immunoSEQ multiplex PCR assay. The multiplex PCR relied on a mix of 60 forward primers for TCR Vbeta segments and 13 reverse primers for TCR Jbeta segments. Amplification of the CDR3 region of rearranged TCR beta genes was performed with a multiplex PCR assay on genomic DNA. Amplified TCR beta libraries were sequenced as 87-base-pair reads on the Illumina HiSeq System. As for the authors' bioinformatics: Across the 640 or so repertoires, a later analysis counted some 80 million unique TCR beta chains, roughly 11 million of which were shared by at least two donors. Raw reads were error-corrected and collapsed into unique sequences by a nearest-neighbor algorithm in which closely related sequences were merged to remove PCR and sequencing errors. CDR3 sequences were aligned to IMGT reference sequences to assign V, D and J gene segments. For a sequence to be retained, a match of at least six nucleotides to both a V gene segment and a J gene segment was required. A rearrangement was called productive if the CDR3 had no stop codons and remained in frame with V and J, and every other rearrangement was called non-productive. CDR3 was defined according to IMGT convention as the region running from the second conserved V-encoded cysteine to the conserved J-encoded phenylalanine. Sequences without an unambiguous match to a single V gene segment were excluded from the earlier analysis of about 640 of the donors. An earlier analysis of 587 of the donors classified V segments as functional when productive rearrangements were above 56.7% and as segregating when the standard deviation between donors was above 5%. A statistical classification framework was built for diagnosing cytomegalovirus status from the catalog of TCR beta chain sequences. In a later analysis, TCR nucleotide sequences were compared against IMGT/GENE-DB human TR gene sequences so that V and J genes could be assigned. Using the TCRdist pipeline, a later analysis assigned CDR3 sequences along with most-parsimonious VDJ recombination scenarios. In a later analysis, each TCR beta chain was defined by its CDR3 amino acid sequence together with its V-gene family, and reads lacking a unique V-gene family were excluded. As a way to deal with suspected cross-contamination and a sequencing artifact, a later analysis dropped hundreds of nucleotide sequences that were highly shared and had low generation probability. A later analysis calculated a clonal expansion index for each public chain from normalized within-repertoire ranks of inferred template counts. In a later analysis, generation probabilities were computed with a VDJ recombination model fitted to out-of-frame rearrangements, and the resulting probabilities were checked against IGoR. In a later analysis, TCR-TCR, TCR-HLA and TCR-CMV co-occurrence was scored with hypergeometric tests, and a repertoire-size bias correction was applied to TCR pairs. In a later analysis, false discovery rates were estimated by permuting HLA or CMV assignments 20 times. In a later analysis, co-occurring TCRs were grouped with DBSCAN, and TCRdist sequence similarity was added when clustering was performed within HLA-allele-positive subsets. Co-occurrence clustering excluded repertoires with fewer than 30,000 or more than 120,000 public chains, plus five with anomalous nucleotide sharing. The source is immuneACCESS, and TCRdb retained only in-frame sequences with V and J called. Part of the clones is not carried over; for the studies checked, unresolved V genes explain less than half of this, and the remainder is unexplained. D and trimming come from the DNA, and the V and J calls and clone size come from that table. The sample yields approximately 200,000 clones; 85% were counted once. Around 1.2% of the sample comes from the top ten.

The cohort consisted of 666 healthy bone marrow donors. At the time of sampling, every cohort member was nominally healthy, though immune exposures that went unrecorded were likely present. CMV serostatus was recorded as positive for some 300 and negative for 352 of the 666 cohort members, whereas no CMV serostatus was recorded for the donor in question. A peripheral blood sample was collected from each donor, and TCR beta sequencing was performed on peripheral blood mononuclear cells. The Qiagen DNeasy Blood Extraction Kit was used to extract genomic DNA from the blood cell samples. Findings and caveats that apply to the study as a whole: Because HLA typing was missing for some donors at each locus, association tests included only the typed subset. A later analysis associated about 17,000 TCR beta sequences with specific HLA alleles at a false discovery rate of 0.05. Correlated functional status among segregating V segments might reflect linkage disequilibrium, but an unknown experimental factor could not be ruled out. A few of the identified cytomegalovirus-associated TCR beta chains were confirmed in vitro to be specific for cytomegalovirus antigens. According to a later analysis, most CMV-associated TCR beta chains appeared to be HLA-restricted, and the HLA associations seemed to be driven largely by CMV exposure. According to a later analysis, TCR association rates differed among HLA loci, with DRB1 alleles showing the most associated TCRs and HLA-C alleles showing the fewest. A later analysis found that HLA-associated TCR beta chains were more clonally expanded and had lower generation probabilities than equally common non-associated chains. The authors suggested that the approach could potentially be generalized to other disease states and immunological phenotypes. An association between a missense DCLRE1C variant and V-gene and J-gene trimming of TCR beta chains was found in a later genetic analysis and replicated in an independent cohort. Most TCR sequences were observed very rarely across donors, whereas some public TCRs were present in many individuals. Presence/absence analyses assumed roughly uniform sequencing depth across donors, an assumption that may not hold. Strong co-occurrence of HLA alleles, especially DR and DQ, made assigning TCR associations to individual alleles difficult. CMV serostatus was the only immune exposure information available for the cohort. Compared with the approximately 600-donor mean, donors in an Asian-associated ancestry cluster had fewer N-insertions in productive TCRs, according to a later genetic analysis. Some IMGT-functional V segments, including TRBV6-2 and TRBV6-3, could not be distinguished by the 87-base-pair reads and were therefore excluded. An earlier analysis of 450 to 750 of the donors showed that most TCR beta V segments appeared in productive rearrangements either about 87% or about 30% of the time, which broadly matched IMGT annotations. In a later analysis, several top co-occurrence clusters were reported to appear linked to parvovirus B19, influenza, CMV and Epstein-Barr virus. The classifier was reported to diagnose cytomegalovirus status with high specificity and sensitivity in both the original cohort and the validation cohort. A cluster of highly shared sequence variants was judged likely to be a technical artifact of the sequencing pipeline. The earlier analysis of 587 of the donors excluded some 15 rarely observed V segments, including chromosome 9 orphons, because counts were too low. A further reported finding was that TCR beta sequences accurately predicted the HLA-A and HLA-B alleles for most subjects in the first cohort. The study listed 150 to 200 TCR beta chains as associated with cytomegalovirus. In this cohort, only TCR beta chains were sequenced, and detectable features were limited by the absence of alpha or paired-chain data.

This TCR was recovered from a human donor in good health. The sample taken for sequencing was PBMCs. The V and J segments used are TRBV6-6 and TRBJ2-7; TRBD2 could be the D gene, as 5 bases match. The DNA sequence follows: TGTGCCAGCAGAACCCGTTGGGAGAACTACGAGCAGTACTTC. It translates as CASRTRWENYEQYF.